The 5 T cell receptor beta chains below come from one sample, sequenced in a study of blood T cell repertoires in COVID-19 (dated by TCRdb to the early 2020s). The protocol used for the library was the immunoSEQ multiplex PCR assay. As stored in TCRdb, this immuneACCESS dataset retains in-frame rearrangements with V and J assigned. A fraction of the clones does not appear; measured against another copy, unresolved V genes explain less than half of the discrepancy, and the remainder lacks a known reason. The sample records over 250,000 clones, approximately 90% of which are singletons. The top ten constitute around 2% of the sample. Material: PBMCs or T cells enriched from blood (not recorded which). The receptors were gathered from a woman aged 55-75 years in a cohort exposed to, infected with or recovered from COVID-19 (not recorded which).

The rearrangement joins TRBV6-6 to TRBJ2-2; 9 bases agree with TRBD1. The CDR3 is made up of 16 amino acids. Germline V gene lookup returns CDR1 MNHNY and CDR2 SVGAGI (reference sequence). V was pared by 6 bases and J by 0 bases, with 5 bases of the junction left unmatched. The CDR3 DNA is TGTGCCAGCAGCCCCGGACAGGGGACGAACACCGGGGAGCTGTTTTTT. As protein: CASSPGQGTNTGELFF.

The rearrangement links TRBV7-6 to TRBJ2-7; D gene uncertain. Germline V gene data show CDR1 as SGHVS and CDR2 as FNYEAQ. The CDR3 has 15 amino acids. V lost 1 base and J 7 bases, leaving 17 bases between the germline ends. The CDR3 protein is CASSLGTAAAKEQYF. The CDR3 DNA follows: TGTGCCAGCAGCTTAGGAACGGCCGCGGCTAAAGAGCAGTACTTC.

The CDR3 region is CASSESLGAGNTEAFF. The CDR3 bases are TGCGCCAGCAGTGAGTCGCTTGGAGCGGGGAACACTGAAGCTTTCTTT. This sequence joins TRBV10-1 and TRBJ1-1; no clear D. V lost 0 bases to trimming and J lost 1 base, with 12 bases between them. There are 16 residues in the CDR3. Germline CDR1 reads WNHNN; CDR2 reads SYGVQD (reference sequence).

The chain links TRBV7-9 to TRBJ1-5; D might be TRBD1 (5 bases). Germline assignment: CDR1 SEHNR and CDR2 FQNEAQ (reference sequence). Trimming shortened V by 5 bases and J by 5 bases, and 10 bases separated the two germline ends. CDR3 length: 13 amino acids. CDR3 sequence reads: CASSTGFYQPQHF. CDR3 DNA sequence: TGTGCCAGCAGCACAGGATTCTATCAGCCCCAGCATTTT.

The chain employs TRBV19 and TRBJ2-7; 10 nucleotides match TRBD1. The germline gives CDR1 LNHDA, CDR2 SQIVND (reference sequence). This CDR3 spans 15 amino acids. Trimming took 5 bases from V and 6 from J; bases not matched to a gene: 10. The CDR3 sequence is CASSFLGQGRFEQYF. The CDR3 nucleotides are TGTGCCAGTAGTTTTCTGGGACAGGGGAGATTCGAGCAGTACTTC. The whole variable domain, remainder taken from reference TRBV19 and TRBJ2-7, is DGGITQSPKYLFRKEGQNVTLSCEQNLNHDAMYWYRQDPGQGLRLIYYSQIVNDFQKGDIAEGYSVSREKKESFPLTVTSAQKNPTAFYLCASSFLGQGRFEQYFGPGTRLTVT.